Below, 13 T cell receptor beta chains from the same sample are listed, as sequenced in a study of blood T cell repertoires in COVID-19. The repertoire was sequenced with immunoSEQ multiplex PCR; TCRdb's copy has only in-frame clones and lacks some. The data hold just under 150,000 clones, with 80% to 90% observed a single time. Sequencing input: peripheral blood. Every receptor here comes from a man aged 50-60 years who had recovered from COVID-19.

The gene calls are TRBV4-3 and TRBJ1-4, with 8 bases aligning to TRBD1. With V trimmed by 1 base and J by 7 bases, 8 bases remained unmatched. Germline CDR1 is LGHNA and CDR2 is YSLEER. There are 16 residues in the CDR3. CDR3 nucleotides: TGCGCCAGCAGCCAAGCCGGACAGGGAAGGGTTGAAAAACTGTTTTTT. Encoded protein: CASSQAGQGRVEKLFF.

The count of this clone is one. The chain carries TRBV7-3 and TRBJ2-7, with D possibly matching TRBD2 (6 bases). The germline CDR1 and CDR2 sequences are SGHTA and FQGTGA. CDR3 length equals 15 residues. The V end was cut by 2 bases, the J end by 0 bases, with 11 bases between. The CDR3 DNA reads TGTGCCAGCAGCTTACTGGGACTCGTCTCCTACGAGCAGTACTTC. It yields the protein CASSLLGLVSYEQYF.

The J gene is TRBJ2-5, the V gene TRBV5-1, with D tentatively TRBD2 (7 bases). The CDR3 is 14 residues long. The V end was cut by 4 bases, the J end by 2 bases, with 12 bases between. CDR1 SGHRS and CDR2 YFSETQ come from the germline V gene. CDR3 sequence (DNA): TGCGCCAGCAGCGGGAGGGGGGTGCAAGAGACCCAGTACTTC. It is translated as CASSGRGVQETQYF. Combining the CDR3 with reference TRBV5-1 and TRBJ2-5 gives the whole variable domain KAGVTQTPRYLIKTRGQQVTLSCSPISGHRSVSWYQQTPGQGLQFLFEYFSETQRNKGNFPGRFSGRQFSNSRSEMNVSTLELGDSALYLCASSGRGVQETQYFGPGTRLLVL.

V and J are TRBV6-6 and TRBJ2-3, with a weak D call TRBD1 (5 bases). V gave up 6 bases and J gave up 0 bases, with 16 bases separating them. The CDR3 is made up of 16 amino acids. Germline lookup yields CDR1 MNHNY and CDR2 SVGAGI (reference sequence). This CDR3 reads CASRSGHTTSTDTQYF. As DNA, the CDR3 is TGTGCCAGCAGATCCGGACATACCACTAGCACAGATACGCAGTATTTT.

This chain uses TRBV29-1 with TRBJ2-7; 11 nucleotides line up with TRBD2. Germline V gene sequence: CDR1 SQVTM, CDR2 ANQGSEA. Trimming at V came to 1 base and at J to 0 bases, leaving 8 bases not matched to a gene. The CDR3 runs to 17 residues. CDR3 amino acids: CSVEAVLAGESSYEQYF. CDR3 nucleotide sequence: TGCAGCGTTGAAGCCGTACTAGCGGGGGAGAGCTCCTACGAGCAGTACTTC.

The rearrangement joins TRBV7-6 to TRBJ2-2, with a tentative D call TRBD1 (6 bases). CDR3 length: 19 amino acids. Germline V gene lookup returns CDR1 SGHVS and CDR2 FNYEAQ. V lost 1 base to trimming and J lost 3 bases, with 21 bases between them. The CDR3 DNA reads as TGTGCCAGCAGCTTAGGGTCACAGGGTAGTCTCGGGTACACCGGGGAGCTGTTTTTT. It translates to CASSLGSQGSLGYTGELFF. Drawing the rest from reference TRBV7-6 and TRBJ2-2, the complete variable domain is GAGVSQSPRYKVTKRGQDVALRCDPISGHVSLYWYRQALGQGPEFLTYFNYEAQQDKSGLPNDRFSAERPEGSISTLTIQRTEQRDSAMYRCASSLGSQGSLGYTGELFFGEGSRLTVL.

The chain has TRBV7-2 and TRBJ1-1; unclear D gene. CDR1 is SGHTA and CDR2 is FQGNSA in the germline V gene. This CDR3 contains 14 residues. V was clipped by 5 bases and J by 7 bases, with 17 bases between them. CDR3 DNA: TGTGCCAGCAGCCCAACGCCCGGTCAGGTTGAAGCTTTCTTT. It encodes CASSPTPGQVEAFF.

The chain couples TRBV7-2 to TRBJ2-4; D is possibly TRBD1 (6 bases). The CDR3 contains 15 residues. V lost 6 bases and J 8 bases, leaving 20 bases between the germline ends. Looked up from germline, CDR1 is SGHTA and CDR2 is FQGNSA. The CDR3 coding sequence is TGTGCCAGCAGTTCCACAGGGTTGGGCGGTGACATTCAGTACTTC. Amino acid sequence: CASSSTGLGGDIQYF.

The chain carries TRBV12-5 and TRBJ2-7; perhaps TRBD1 as D (5 bases). Deletions cut 7 bases from V and 0 bases from J, with 10 bases between. CDR1 LGHNT and CDR2 FRNRAP come from the germline V gene. This CDR3 has 13 residues. The CDR3 here is CASVEDNSYEQYF. The CDR3, as DNA: TGTGCTAGTGTCGAGGACAACTCCTACGAGCAGTACTTC.

The chain uses TRBV7-2 and TRBJ2-5; TRBD1 agrees at 7 bases. V trimming: 2 bases; J trimming: 5 bases; junction bases outside the gene matches: 5. CDR3 length equals 14 residues. Germline V gene data show CDR1 as SGHTA and CDR2 as FQGNSA. Here the CDR3 reads CASSLKGASETQYF. The CDR3 DNA reads TGTGCCAGCAGCTTAAAGGGGGCCTCGGAGACCCAGTACTTC.

The sample holds one count of this clone. This rearrangement joins TRBV4-3 to TRBJ1-5; TRBD1 is a possible D gene (5 bases). The V and J ends lost 0 bases and 6 bases respectively, with 9 bases between them. Germline CDR1 reads LGHNA; CDR2 reads YSLEER. The CDR3 runs 14 residues. Here the CDR3 DNA reads TGCGCCAGCAGCCAAGAACAGGTTGCTCAGCCCCAGCATTTT. Translation: CASSQEQVAQPQHF.

This sequence joins TRBV12-3 or TRBV12-4 and TRBJ2-3; D call uncertain. V was trimmed by 6 bases and J by 4 bases, leaving 5 bases between them. The CDR3 runs 11 residues. The CDR3 here is CASRLADTQYF. DNA for the CDR3: TGTGCCAGCAGACTGGCAGATACGCAGTATTTT.

A word on this clone: A junction boundary mismatches the germline segment, possibly from a read error. The chain joins TRBV2 to TRBJ1-5; TRBD1 agrees at 7 bases. The CDR3 length is 15 residues. Germline CDR1 is SNHLY and CDR2 is FYNNEI. The CDR3 nucleotides are TGTGCCAGCAGAGAAGGGACAGTCCCTAATCAGCCCCAGCATTTT. This codes for CASREGTVPNQPQHF.